What follows is one T cell receptor (beta chain) and its context. Antigen specificity is unknown. The data were taken from a study of blood T cells in healthy people across ages. Looking at the study overall: About one barcoded TCR beta cDNA was captured per two T cells.

The germline gives CDR1 DFQATT, CDR2 SNEGSKA (reference sequence). The CDR3 loop spans 14 amino acids. Trimming removed 3 bases at V and 4 bases at J, with 13 bases between. With a J-beta primer mix and a sample-barcoded 5' primer, a second PCR ran roughly 6 to 11 cycles. TCRdb called the 5' RACE reads again in MiXCR, with one record for every CDR3 protein. This table holds approximately 940,000 distinct CDR3 sequences, under 50% found once. Points from the study as a whole: It was found that TCR beta diversity correlated strongly with the percentage of naive T cells. Both higher diversity and more naive CD4+ cells marked long-lived donors when set against aged donors.

Specimen: blood. This clonotype was sampled from a young man in good health. The chain is built from TRBV20-1 and TRBJ2-4, with D possibly being TRBD2 (6 bases). CDR3 DNA sequence: TGCAGTGCTAGTCGTCCAGGGAGGAAAAACATTCAGTACTTC. Protein sequence: CSASRPGRKNIQYF.